Below are 8 T cell receptor beta chains sequenced from a single sample in a study of early T cells in non-severe SARS-CoV-2 infection. TCRdb recomputed calls from the 5' RACE reads with MiXCR, one row per CDR3 protein. The sample has 110,000 or so distinct CDR3 sequences, about 12% seen once. The sequenced sample consisted of whole blood. The receptors originated from an adult who was a healthcare worker with PCR-confirmed SARS-CoV-2 infection or an uninfected control (not recorded which).

This clonotype was detected many times. This chain uses TRBV28 with TRBJ1-2; D is unresolved. CDR3 size: 13 residues. Trimming stripped 5 bases from V and 4 bases from J, with 11 bases between. Germline V CDR1 and CDR2: MDHEN, SYDVKM. As DNA, the CDR3 is TGTGCCAGCAGTACCCCGGCTCCCTATGGCTACACCTTC. It yields the protein CASSTPAPYGYTF.

This clonotype showed up many times. The chain has TRBV27 and TRBJ1-6; weak D call: TRBD1 (5 bases). Trimming took 3 bases from V and 0 from J, leaving 9 bases between them. The germline gives CDR1 MNHEY, CDR2 SMNVEV (reference sequence). CDR3 length: 16 amino acids. The CDR3 region is CASSLGGSSYNSPLHF. CDR3 in DNA: TGTGCCAGCAGTTTGGGGGGAAGCTCCTATAATTCACCCCTCCACTTT.

The chain is built from TRBV2 and TRBJ1-2, with 9 bases matching TRBD1. The V gene's germline CDR1 is SNHLY and CDR2 FYNNEI. V shed 7 bases and J 7 bases; nucleotides not matched to a gene: 7. CDR3 length: 13 residues. Written as DNA, the CDR3 is TGTGCCAGCACTGGGACAGGGAATTTTGGCTACACCTTC. Its translation: CASTGTGNFGYTF.

This clonotype was seen ten or more times. The V call is TRBV15, the J call TRBJ2-5, with 10 nucleotides matching TRBD1. Germline trimming cut 8 bases from V and 3 bases from J; bases unmatched to any gene: 6. Germline values: CDR1 LNHNV, CDR2 YYDKDF (reference sequence). This CDR3 spans 14 amino acids. The CDR3 DNA sequence: TGTGCCACCGGCGTCGGGACAGGGGAAGAGACCCAGTACTTC. Protein sequence: CATGVGTGEETQYF. Full variable domain (remainder filled in from reference TRBV15 and TRBJ2-5): DAMVIQNPRYQVTQFGKPVTLSCSQTLNHNVMYWYQQKSSQAPKLLFHYYDKDFNNEADTPDNFQSRRPNTSFCFLDIRSPGLGDTAMYLCATGVGTGEETQYFGPGTRLLVL.

This clonotype was seen a few times. The V and J genes are TRBV6-1 and TRBJ1-1; TRBD1 matches at 7 bases. Germline V gives CDR1 MNHNS, CDR2 SASEGT. Trimming cost V 4 bases and J 1 base; bases outside gene matches: 3. This CDR3 region has 14 residues. As DNA, the CDR3 is TGTGCCAGCAGTGTCAAGGGGGCGAACACTGAAGCTTTCTTT. As protein: CASSVKGANTEAFF.

This clonotype came up a few times. V usage is TRBV12-3 or TRBV12-4 and J usage is TRBJ2-3, with D uncertain. The CDR3 extends over 12 amino acids. Trimming pared 0 bases from V and 6 bases from J, leaving 4 bases between. CDR3 in amino acids: CASSLAIDTQYF. The CDR3 DNA reads TGTGCCAGCAGTTTAGCGATCGATACGCAGTATTTT.

CDR3 nucleotide sequence: TGTGCCAGCACCCACCGTGGGGTGAACACCGGGGAGCTGTTTTTT. Its protein is CASTHRGVNTGELFF. The chain combines TRBV6-1 with TRBJ2-2; D is undetermined. Germline CDR1 and CDR2: MNHNS and SASEGT. V was clipped by 7 bases and J by 1 base, with 13 bases between them. CDR3 length: 15 amino acids.

This clonotype was observed at least ten times. This chain joins TRBV30 and TRBJ1-1, with a weak D call TRBD1 (5 bases). V dropped 2 bases and J dropped 3 bases, with 10 bases sitting between them. This CDR3 contains 13 residues. The germline gives CDR1 GTSNPN, CDR2 SVGIG (reference sequence). For the CDR3, the DNA is TGTGCCTGGAGTCGACAGACCGACACTGAAGCTTTCTTT. Translating gives CAWSRQTDTEAFF.